This T cell receptor (beta chain) was obtained from a study of cytomegalovirus exposure and HLA in healthy donors. This CDR3 region has 13 residues. Trimming removed 1 base from V and 5 bases from J, with 8 bases in between. The germline V gene has CDR1 LNHDA and CDR2 SQIVND (reference sequence). This PCR relied on a set of 60 Vbeta primers and 13 Jbeta primers. TCRdb's table, derived via immunoSEQ multiplex PCR, lists solely in-frame clones and lacks some. The table has just under 95,000 clones, roughly 73% seen once. The sequenced sample consisted of PBMCs. This receptor was obtained from a man in his fifties in good health and CMV-seropositive. This rearrangement joins TRBV19 to TRBJ1-1; a possible D gene is TRBD1 (5 bases). Here the CDR3 DNA reads TGTGCCAGTAGTATAGTAGGGGAAACTGAAGCTTTCTTT. This gives the protein CASSIVGETEAFF.